This T cell receptor (beta chain) was observed in a study of early T cells in non-severe SARS-CoV-2 infection. Points from the study as a whole: VDJdb matching, biased toward anti-spike CD8 responses, missed private and CD4 specificities.

V was shortened by 8 bases and J by 4 bases, with 14 bases between the two germline ends. CDR3 length equals 14 residues. Germline lookup yields CDR1 SGHNT and CDR2 YENEEA. Individual cDNA molecules were tagged with unique molecular identifiers. MiXCR, run by TCRdb on the 5' RACE reads, gives a single entry per CDR3 protein. The top ten clones hold 9.9% of a sample with about 11,000 distinct CDR3 sequences, over 4% of them seen once. Details on this clonotype: Its antigen is undetermined.

The sequenced sample consisted of whole blood. The source of this sequence is an adult who was a healthcare worker with PCR-confirmed SARS-CoV-2 infection or an uninfected control (not recorded which). The chain couples TRBV11-3 to TRBJ2-2, with D possibly being TRBD1 (5 bases). The CDR3 loop is CASGSTVSTGELFF. CDR3 DNA sequence: TGTGCCAGCGGATCGACAGTGAGCACCGGGGAGCTGTTTTTT.